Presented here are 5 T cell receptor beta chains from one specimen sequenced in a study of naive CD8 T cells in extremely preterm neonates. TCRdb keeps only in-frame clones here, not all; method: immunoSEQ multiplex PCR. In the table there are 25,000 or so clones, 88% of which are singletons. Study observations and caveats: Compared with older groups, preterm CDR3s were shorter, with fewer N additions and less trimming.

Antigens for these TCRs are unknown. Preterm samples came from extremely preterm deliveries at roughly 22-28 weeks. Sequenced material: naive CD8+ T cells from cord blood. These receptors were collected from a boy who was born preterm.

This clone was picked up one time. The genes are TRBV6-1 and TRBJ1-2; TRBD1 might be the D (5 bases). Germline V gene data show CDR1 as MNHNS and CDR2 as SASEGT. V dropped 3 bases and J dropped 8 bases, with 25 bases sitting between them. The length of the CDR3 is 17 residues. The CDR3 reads CASSDSIGAFRMWGYTF. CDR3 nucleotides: TGTGCCAGCAGTGATTCGATCGGGGCGTTTCGGATGTGGGGCTACACCTTC.

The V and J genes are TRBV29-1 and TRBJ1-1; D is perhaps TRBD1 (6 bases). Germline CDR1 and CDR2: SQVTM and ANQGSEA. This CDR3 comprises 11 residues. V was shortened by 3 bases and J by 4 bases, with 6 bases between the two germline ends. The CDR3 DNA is TGCAGCGTTGAGGGGGCCACTGAAGCTTTCTTT. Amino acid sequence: CSVEGATEAFF.

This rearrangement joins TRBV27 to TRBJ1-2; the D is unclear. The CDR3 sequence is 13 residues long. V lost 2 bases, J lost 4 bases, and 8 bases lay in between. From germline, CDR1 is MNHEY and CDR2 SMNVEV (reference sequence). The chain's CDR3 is CASSLDGFYGYTF. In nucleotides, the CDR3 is TGTGCCAGCAGTTTAGACGGCTTCTATGGCTACACCTTC.

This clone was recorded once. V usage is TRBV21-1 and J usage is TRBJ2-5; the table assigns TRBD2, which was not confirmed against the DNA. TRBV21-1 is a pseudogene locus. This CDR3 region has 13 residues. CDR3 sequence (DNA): TGTGCCAGCAGCGAGATAATCCAAGAGACCCAGTACTTC. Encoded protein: CASSEIIQETQYF.

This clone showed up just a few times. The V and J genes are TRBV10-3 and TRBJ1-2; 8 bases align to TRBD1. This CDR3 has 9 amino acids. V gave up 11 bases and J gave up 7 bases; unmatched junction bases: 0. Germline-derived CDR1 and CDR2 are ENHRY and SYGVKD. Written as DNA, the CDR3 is TGTGCCGGACAGGGTGGCTACACCTTC. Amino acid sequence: CAGQGGYTF.